The present T cell receptor beta chain was sequenced within a study of blood T cells in healthy people across ages (dated by TCRdb to between 2015 and 2017). About the study as a whole: In model experiments, template switching captured roughly one uniquely barcoded TCR beta cDNA molecule for every two T cells. To track age-related changes in TCR beta repertoire diversity, the study relied on deep sequencing normalized with unique cDNA molecular identifiers. Four age groups were formed from the donors: young (average roughly 15 years), middle-aged (just under 40), aged (roughly 58) and long-lived (around 80). Two additional independent replicas of 1 million unique cDNA reads from the same blood draw were analyzed for two donors (one aged 18 to 30 and one aged 80 or older). Beyond this particular receptor, the publication reports: Estimates of total diversity based on one million sequenced T cells were considered lower bounds and underestimates. Observed TCR beta diversity per million T cells fell roughly linearly with age, and a significant reduction was already apparent by age roughly 40. There was a strong correlation between observed TCR beta diversity and the percentage of naive T cells measured by flow cytometry. Compared with the aged group, the long-lived group had more naive CD4+ T cells, fewer expanded clones and increased TCR diversity, a pattern suggesting age selection. Donor CMV infection status was unknown, potentially confounding age-related changes in expanded clonotypes. Because profiling used bulk unsorted PBMCs, naive and antigen-experienced compartments could not be compared conclusively.

To note about this clonotype: No cognate antigen has been identified for it. Sequence at one end of the junction differs from germline and may be a read error.

Reading from cysteine to phenylalanine, the CDR3 counts 14 amino acids. This entry keeps only the CDR3 DNA: 42 bases, framed from base 1. Receptor libraries were prepared by 5' RACE. The instrument given in TCRdb is Illumina HiSeq 2500. A second PCR of roughly 7 to 11 cycles was run with a J-beta primer mix and a sample-barcoded 5' primer. A template-switch 5' adaptor carrying 12 random nucleotides introduced a unique molecular identifier onto each TCR beta cDNA molecule. Each sample yielded at least 2.5 million CDR3-containing paired-end reads. The Mint cDNA synthesis kit, primed by a TRBC-specific oligonucleotide, was used to synthesize first-strand cDNA from all RNA. Following uracil-DNA glycosylase treatment, all cDNA underwent a first 18-cycle PCR with the universal primers M1SS and BC2_uni_R. Per the source publication's procedure: Each sample was normalized by randomly selecting 1 million high-quality reads, each carrying a distinct molecular identifier. Reads with shared molecular identifiers were discarded instead of being binned into consensus sequences. MiTCR, with a Q25 quality threshold and the strictest error-elimination algorithm, was used for CDR3 identification, clonotype clustering and error correction. Lower-bound total TCR beta diversity was estimated with a nonparametric unseen species model using Euler transformation. Starting from the raw public reads, TCRdb applied fastp trimming at Q25, assembled clones with MiXCR and retained in-frame beta chains. When rows share a CDR3 protein, they turn into one entry using the most common DNA and genes. These V and J calls rely on TCRdb rather than the paper's analysis. This sample is represented by fewer than 800,000 distinct CDR3 sequences; more than 20% of them were singletons. The ten largest clonotypes hold 9% to 9.5% of the sample.

Systemically healthy Caucasian individuals from Russia, 35 to 50 in total and aged about 6 to 95 years, were included as donors. Each donor gave approximately 9.3 milliliters of peripheral blood, collected into EDTA-treated Vacutainer tubes. Ficoll-Paque density-gradient centrifugation was used to isolate PBMCs, with at least 6.5 million obtained per sample. Trizol reagent was used to extract total RNA from PBMCs, with at least 5 micrograms per sample. For every donor, an aliquot of PBMCs went through flow cytometry to measure the percentages of naive CD45RAhigh/CD27high T cells. This sample also belongs to another study, concerning T cells of mothers and their children. The second study's authors report: Donors were nine systemically healthy Caucasian individuals: three mothers and their six children. cDNA synthesis consumed the entire amount of extracted RNA, loaded at approximately 1.5 ug RNA in each 15 ul reaction. In the second PCR, sample barcodes and 2-4 random nucleotides were introduced via the M1S primer. More than 8 million TCR beta CDR3 reads were obtained from each mother, and roughly 3 million reads were obtained from each child. Thymic selection similarly shapes TCR recombination output in related and unrelated pairs, with minor effect from inherited differences. Normalized repertoire overlap was always slightly but never significantly higher in related than unrelated mother-child pairs. Persistent microchimeric T cell clones were not detected, at a sensitivity of 85 to 100 clones per million clonotypes. The study used deep NGS to compare TCR beta repertoires of mothers and children, seeking features distinguishing related mother-child pairs from unrelated individuals. The mean age was roughly 36 +/- 4 years for the mothers and around 10 +/- 4 years for the children. After adapter ligation was performed with NEBNext reagents, the libraries were sequenced on an Illumina HiSeq 2000 with 100+100 nt paired-end reads. To prevent cross-contamination, the mother and child libraries were prepared a month apart and were sequenced in separate runs. For each donor, somewhere between roughly 450,000 and 2,000,000 distinct TCR beta clonotypes were identified. Naive TCR beta clonotypes were estimated from low-frequency clonotypes matched to each donor's FACS-determined naive share, without sorting.

The TCR sequence derives from a boy aged 5-17 years in good health. Sequenced sample: blood. The chain links TRBV12-3 or TRBV12-4 with TRBJ1-2; the D gene lacks a confident call. The CDR3 protein: CASSLVAVGYGYTF. The DNA reads as follows: TGTGCCAGCAGCTTAGTGGCAGTAGGCTATGGCTACACCTTC.